The 31 T cell receptor beta chains below come from one sample, sequenced in a study of cytomegalovirus exposure and HLA in healthy donors. 60 Vbeta and 13 Jbeta primers were used in PCR. Generated by immunoSEQ multiplex PCR, the TCRdb table keeps only in-frame clones and is missing some. The sample gives roughly 100,000 clones, 60% to 85% of which show up once; over 4.5% is in the top ten. Sequencing used PBMCs. The source is a woman aged 18-29 years in good health and CMV-seropositive.

The rearrangement links TRBV7-3 to TRBJ2-6, with D possibly matching TRBD2 (6 bases). V gave up 2 bases and J gave up 0 bases, with 11 bases separating them. The CDR3 is 17 residues long. The germline CDR1 and CDR2 sequences are SGHTA and FQGTGA. The CDR3 spells CASSLSEGRSGANVLTF. The CDR3 coding sequence is TGTGCCAGCAGCTTATCGGAGGGCCGCTCTGGGGCCAACGTCCTGACTTTC.

The chain employs TRBV28 and TRBJ1-5; D gene uncertain. Germline CDR1 is MDHEN and CDR2 is SYDVKM. V was cut by 3 bases and J by 5 bases, with 14 bases left in between. The CDR3 consists of 15 residues. CDR3 coding DNA: TGTGCCAGCAGTTTCAGTCGGCCCGGAGATCAGCCCCAGCATTTT. Its protein is CASSFSRPGDQPQHF.

The rearrangement uses TRBV29-1 and TRBJ2-7; D not resolved. Trimming removed 1 base at V and 3 bases at J, with 7 bases between. The CDR3 has 12 residues. Germline-derived CDR1 and CDR2 are SQVTM and ANQGSEA. The CDR3 nucleotides read TGCAGCGTTGAAGTCGACAACTACGAGCAGTACTTC. Encoded protein: CSVEVDNYEQYF.

The chain employs TRBV4-1 and TRBJ2-1; possibly TRBD2 for D (5 bases). The germline V gene encodes CDR1 MGHRA and CDR2 YSYEKL. This CDR3 is built from 15 residues. Between the trimmed V and J ends, which lost 2 bases and 2 bases, there was a span of 10 bases. The CDR3 coding sequence is TGCGCCAGCAGCCAAAACCGGGATCCCTACAATGAGCAGTTCTTC. Its protein product is CASSQNRDPYNEQFF.

The V gene is TRBV7-2, the J gene TRBJ1-2, with D uncertain. The CDR3 length is 13 residues. Trimming pared 1 base from V and 0 bases from J, leaving 3 bases between. CDR1 SGHTA and CDR2 FQGNSA come from the germline V gene. The CDR3 nucleotides read TGTGCCAGCAGCTTAGGAGCTAACTATGGCTACACCTTC. Translating it yields CASSLGANYGYTF.

The chain recombines TRBV6-1 with TRBJ1-5, with TRBD1 as a possible D gene (5 bases). Trimming shortened V by 2 bases and J by 5 bases, and 10 bases separated the two germline ends. Germline V CDR1 and CDR2: MNHNS, SASEGT. This CDR3 has 14 residues. The CDR3 nucleotides read TGTGCCAGCAGTGAATGGCAGGGTCATCAGCCCCAGCATTTT. It yields the protein CASSEWQGHQPQHF.

V usage is TRBV18 and J usage is TRBJ2-7; 11 nucleotides match TRBD2. The CDR3 is made up of 19 amino acids. Losses at the gene ends were 0 bases for V and 2 bases for J; bases not matched to a gene: 12. The V gene's germline CDR1 is KGHSH and CDR2 LQKENI. This chain's CDR3 is CASSPPLAGGYPLAYEQYF. The DNA of the CDR3 is TGTGCCAGCTCACCACCGCTAGCGGGAGGTTACCCCCTAGCCTACGAGCAGTACTTC. The whole variable domain, filled in from reference TRBV18 and TRBJ2-7, reads NAGVMQNPRHLVRRRGQEARLRCSPMKGHSHVYWYRQLPEEGLKFMVYLQKENIIDESGMPKERFSAEFPKEGPSILRIQQVVRGDSAAYFCASSPPLAGGYPLAYEQYFGPGTRLTVT.

The chain links TRBV19 to TRBJ1-1; 7 positions match TRBD1. CDR1 and CDR2 from the germline V gene are LNHDA and SQIVND (reference sequence). The CDR3 sequence is 14 residues long. J lost 1 base, V lost 5 bases, and 4 bases had no gene match. DNA for the CDR3: TGTGCCAGTAGTGGGGACAGAACGAACACTGAAGCTTTCTTT. Residues: CASSGDRTNTEAFF.

This chain connects TRBV5-6 to TRBJ2-3, with D tentatively TRBD1 (5 bases). The germline V gene has CDR1 SGHDT and CDR2 YYEEEE. V lost 2 bases and J lost 1, with 20 bases in between. CDR3 length equals 18 residues. This CDR3 is CASSFVGFVQAGTDTQYF. The CDR3 DNA is TGTGCCAGCAGCTTCGTTGGGTTCGTACAGGCGGGCACAGATACGCAGTATTTT.

The chain couples TRBV28 to TRBJ2-1; 7 bases map to TRBD1. Germline V lookup: CDR1 MDHEN, CDR2 SYDVKM. The CDR3 sequence is 16 residues long. With V trimmed by 5 bases and J by 5 bases, 12 bases remained unmatched. The CDR3 DNA reads as TGTGCCAGCAGTACCTCTCCGGGACAGACCCACAATGAGCAGTTCTTC. It translates to CASSTSPGQTHNEQFF.

V usage is TRBV5-6 and J usage is TRBJ2-7, with TRBD1 matching 7 bases. V was clipped by 4 bases and J by 0 bases; unmatched bases: 4. The CDR3 is 14 amino acids. Per the germline V gene, CDR1 is SGHDT and CDR2 is YYEEEE. As DNA, the CDR3 is TGTGCCAGCAGCGCATGGGACAGCTCCTACGAGCAGTACTTC. As protein: CASSAWDSSYEQYF.

This rearrangement joins TRBV2 to TRBJ1-1, with D unclear. The germline V gene has CDR1 SNHLY and CDR2 FYNNEI. The CDR3 runs to 19 residues. Trimming took 2 bases from V and 2 from J, leaving 24 bases between them. This CDR3 reads CASSERSVGYLQLNTEAFF. The CDR3 DNA follows: TGTGCCAGCAGTGAAAGGTCTGTTGGGTACCTTCAACTAAACACTGAAGCTTTCTTT.

The CDR3 spells CASSPAPGAASEAFF. CDR3 in DNA: TGTGCCAGCAGCCCGGCTCCGGGTGCAGCGTCTGAAGCTTTCTTT. V and J are TRBV7-6 and TRBJ1-1; D not certain. CDR1 and CDR2 (germline): SGHVS, FNYEAQ. The CDR3 extends over 15 amino acids. Between the trimmed V and J ends, which lost 5 bases and 6 bases, there was a span of 19 bases.

In this sample, this clone turned up once. This CDR3 is CASSKRGGLDEQFF. CDR3 DNA sequence: TGTGCCAGCAGCAAGAGGGGAGGGTTGGATGAGCAGTTCTTC. This rearrangement joins TRBV21-1 to TRBJ2-1; the table's D call TRBD2 went unverified against the DNA. TRBV21-1 is a known pseudogene. This CDR3 contains 14 residues.

The chain uses TRBV10-3 and TRBJ1-2, with D maybe TRBD1 (6 bases). The CDR3 covers 13 residues. V lost 6 bases and J 4 bases, leaving 12 bases between the germline ends. Germline loops: CDR1 ENHRY, CDR2 SYGVKD. CDR3 sequence (DNA): TGTGCCATCAGCGAAGACAGGCTCTATGGCTACACCTTC. It specifies CAISEDRLYGYTF.

The CDR3 loop reads CASSFDSRGQPQHF. CDR3 sequence (DNA): TGTGCCAGCAGTTTCGACAGTCGAGGTCAGCCCCAGCATTTT. The chain links TRBV6-5 to TRBJ1-5; D is possibly TRBD1 (5 bases). Looked up from germline, CDR1 is MNHEY and CDR2 is SVGAGI. V was trimmed by 4 bases and J by 6 bases, leaving 13 bases between them. This CDR3 is 14 amino acids long.

The chain is built from TRBV28 and TRBJ1-2; 8 bases fit TRBD1. Germline CDR1 is MDHEN and CDR2 is SYDVKM. The CDR3 spans 16 residues. V lost 2 bases and J lost 7; bases outside the gene matches: 12. The CDR3 protein is CASSLGEVGRGLGYTF. CDR3 nucleotide sequence: TGTGCCAGCAGTTTAGGGGAGGTTGGCAGGGGGCTTGGCTACACCTTC.

This clone was picked up a small number of times. The chain links TRBV10-2 to TRBJ1-3; TRBD1 might be the D (5 bases). The V end was cut by 10 bases, the J end by 4 bases, with 14 bases between. The CDR3 has 13 residues. Germline V CDR1 and CDR2: WSHSY, SAAADI. The CDR3 DNA reads as TGCGCCACTTCAGACAGTTTGGGAAACACCATATATTTT. It encodes CATSDSLGNTIYF.

This clone was seen more than once but under ten times. The chain employs TRBV2 and TRBJ1-5, with 7 bases identical to TRBD1. The germline CDR1 and CDR2 sequences are SNHLY and FYNNEI. The V gene end was trimmed by 2 bases and the J gene end by 7 bases; junction bases not matched to a gene: 11. The CDR3 loop spans 16 amino acids. CDR3 nucleotide sequence: TGTGCCAGCAGTGAATTAGGGGCAGGGGGACGACAGCCCCAGCATTTT. This gives the protein CASSELGAGGRQPQHF.

CDR3 protein: CASSYSASGISDTQYF. DNA for the CDR3: TGTGCCAGCAGTTACAGTGCTAGCGGGATCTCAGATACGCAGTATTTT. The chain joins TRBV6-5 to TRBJ2-3; 9 bases align to TRBD2. The CDR3 is 16 amino acids. Germline lookup yields CDR1 MNHEY and CDR2 SVGAGI. Trimming at V came to 2 bases and at J to 4 bases, leaving 7 bases not matched to a gene.

The V and J genes are TRBV2 and TRBJ2-2; D not certain. Trimming removed 6 bases at V and 3 bases at J, with 8 bases between. Germline V CDR1 and CDR2: SNHLY, FYNNEI. The CDR3 has 13 amino acids. CDR3 DNA sequence: TGTGCCAGCAGCCGGGTAGACACCGGGGAGCTGTTTTTT. Encoded protein: CASSRVDTGELFF.

CDR3 region: CASSSGLAGRTDTQYF. The CDR3 bases are TGTGCCAGCAGCTCGGGACTAGCGGGTCGCACAGATACGCAGTATTTT. The chain has TRBV7-2 and TRBJ2-3, with 12 bases identical to TRBD2. The CDR3 is made up of 16 amino acids. The V gene's germline CDR1 is SGHTA and CDR2 FQGNSA. Germline trimming cut 4 bases from V and 1 base from J; bases unmatched to any gene: 3.

This chain joins TRBV5-1 and TRBJ2-5, with TRBD1 identical over 7 bases. This CDR3 spans 14 amino acids. V trimming: 0 bases; J trimming: 5 bases; junction bases outside the gene matches: 4. Germline CDR1 reads SGHRS; CDR2 reads YFSETQ. The CDR3 protein is CASSLGQGRETQYF. The CDR3, as DNA: TGCGCCAGCAGCTTGGGACAGGGACGGGAGACCCAGTACTTC.

The J gene is TRBJ2-7, the V gene TRBV28; TRBD2 matches 8 bases. The CDR3 runs 12 residues. From germline, CDR1 is MDHEN and CDR2 SYDVKM. The CDR3 bases are TGTGCTGTTAGCGGGGAAATATACGAGCAGTACTTC. Its translation is CAVSGEIYEQYF.

The chain links TRBV30 to TRBJ2-7, with a possible D match to TRBD2 (5 bases). The length of the CDR3 is 12 residues. The germline V gene encodes CDR1 GTSNPN and CDR2 SVGIG (reference sequence). Trimming pared 2 bases from V and 3 bases from J, leaving 8 bases between. CDR3 loop: CAWSMGDYEQYF. The CDR3 DNA follows: TGTGCCTGGAGTATGGGAGACTACGAGCAGTACTTC. Variable domain in full (rest from reference TRBV30 and TRBJ2-7): SQTIHQWPATLVQPVGSPLSLECTVEGTSNPNLYWYRQAAGRGLQLLFYSVGIGQISSEVPQNLSASRPQDRQFILSSKKLLLSDSGFYLCAWSMGDYEQYFGPGTRLTVT.

The chain has TRBV7-9 and TRBJ2-7; a weak D match, TRBD1 (5 bases). The CDR3 spans 15 residues. Germline V gives CDR1 SEHNR, CDR2 FQNEAQ (reference sequence). With 3 bases removed from V and 2 bases from J, the gap between germline ends came to 14 bases. CDR3 residues: CASSFGHATAYEQYF. The CDR3 DNA reads TGTGCCAGCAGCTTCGGACACGCCACGGCCTACGAGCAGTACTTC.

The J gene is TRBJ2-2, the V gene TRBV5-1; TRBD2 might be the D (5 bases). CDR3 length equals 16 residues. Looked up from germline, CDR1 is SGHRS and CDR2 is YFSETQ. V shed 3 bases and J shed 5 bases, with 17 bases lying between them. Here the CDR3 reads CASSSLTKVPTGELFF. The CDR3 region has the DNA TGCGCCAGCAGCTCCCTGACTAAGGTTCCGACCGGGGAGCTGTTTTTT.

In the case of this clone: The CDR3 does not close with the conserved phenylalanine or tryptophan, likely indicating a read error. V usage is TRBV28 and J usage is TRBJ2-3; TRBD2 aligns across 10 bases. From germline, CDR1 is MDHEN and CDR2 SYDVKM. The length of the CDR3 is 17 residues. Trimming cost V 4 bases and J 3 bases; bases outside gene matches: 10. The CDR3 loop reads CASSSQAGGPSTDTQYV. In nucleotides, the CDR3 is TGTGCCAGCAGTTCACAAGCGGGAGGGCCTTCGACAGATACGCAGTATGTT.

The chain employs TRBV19 and TRBJ2-5; 7 bases line up with TRBD1. Judging by the DNA end, TRBJ2-7 fits better; the J call may be wrong. The CDR3 is 14 residues long. The V gene's germline CDR1 is LNHDA and CDR2 SQIVND (reference sequence). The CDR3 nucleotides are TGTGCCAGTAGTCTGACAGGGAGCTCCTACGAGCAGTACTTC. Translation: CASSLTGSSYEQYF.

The rearrangement joins TRBV9 to TRBJ2-1; the match to TRBD2 covers 10 bases. Germline V gene data show CDR1 as SGDLS and CDR2 as YYNGEE. V trimming: 4 bases; J trimming: 4 bases; junction bases outside the gene matches: 8. This CDR3 is built from 16 residues. DNA of the CDR3: TGTGCCAGCAGCCCGGGGGGACTAGCGTTATACAATGAGCAGTTCTTC. Protein: CASSPGGLALYNEQFF.

This sequence joins TRBV4-1 and TRBJ2-1; maybe TRBD1 (6 bases). Trimming cost V 1 base and J 1 base, with 14 bases left between them. The CDR3 has 17 amino acids. The V gene's germline CDR1 is MGHRA and CDR2 YSYEKL. The CDR3 sequence is CASSQGRSGVSYNEQFF. As DNA, the CDR3 is TGCGCCAGCAGCCAAGGAAGATCAGGGGTATCCTACAATGAGCAGTTCTTC.